The sequence of this TCR beta chain was determined in a study of early T cells in non-severe SARS-CoV-2 infection (dated by TCRdb to 2020 to 2022). With respect to the entire study: Bulk RNA from unsorted whole blood was used for TCR sequencing, so alpha and beta chains could not be paired.

Library prep was done by 5' RACE. The data were produced on a NextSeq 500. The TCR library protocol attached unique molecular identifiers to individual cDNA molecules to correct for sequencing error and PCR bias. TCR alpha and beta chains were both sequenced, and the abundances of alpha and beta sequences in each sample were closely correlated with each other. In the source study's methods: Decombinator V4 was used to perform V gene, J gene and CDR3 annotation of TCR sequences. Expanded TCRs were defined as changing significantly between any two time points under a Poisson model with p below 0.0001. TCR abundances were normalised to the total number of TCRs sequenced per sample and expressed as counts per million. VDJdb, accessed on 1 November 2021, was searched for TCRs annotated for CMV, EBV and SARS-CoV-2, and TCRs annotated for more than one antigen were excluded. TCRdb reprocessing: public reads trimmed at Q25 with fastp, clones called with MiXCR, in-frame beta chains kept. Rows with one shared CDR3 protein collapse into an entry with the most common genes and DNA. The V and J calls and clone size come from TCRdb's table, not from the authors' own analysis. The sample contains around 56,000 distinct CDR3 sequences, about 8% of them found a single time. The ten largest make up more than 9% of the sample.

The sample holds a few counts of this clonotype. Its antigen is not yet known. Within one base of it there is no much larger clone, and no base qualities were kept. Broad study findings and their caveats: VDJdb matching was skewed toward anti-spike CD8 responses and likely underestimated virus-specific expansions, missing private and CD4 specificities.

Set within a cohort of healthcare workers in London, UK, this nested case-control study involved weekly PCR testing of nasopharyngeal swabs along with blood sampling. Healthcare workers were recruited during the week of the UK lockdown, between 23 and 31 March 2020, and followed weekly for up to roughly 16 weeks. The origin of this receptor is an adult who was a healthcare worker with PCR-confirmed SARS-CoV-2 infection or an uninfected control (not recorded which). The source was whole blood, collected at baseline.

In nucleotides, the sequence is TGTGCCAGTAGCGTAGCGGACTACAATGAGCAGTTCTTC. This translates into CASSVADYNEQFF. The chain joins TRBV19 to TRBJ2-1; TRBD2 is perhaps the D gene, given 6 matching bases. Via the germline V gene (reference sequence), CDR1 is LNHDA and CDR2 SQIVND. Counted from cysteine to phenylalanine, this CDR3 has 13 amino acids. Of the read, only the CDR3 DNA is kept; its 39 bases are in frame from base 1. V drops 6 bases and J drops 3 bases, leaving 9 bases in between.